This passage covers 7 T cell receptor beta chains from one sample sequenced in a study of blood T cell repertoires in COVID-19. The protocol was immunoSEQ multiplex PCR, while the TCRdb copy is restricted to in-frame clones and leaves out a portion. The repertoire holds some 160,000 clones, with approximately 80% as singletons. Material for sequencing was peripheral blood. Receptors were obtained from a woman aged 45-60 years with acute or convalescent COVID-19.

V and J are TRBV29-1 and TRBJ2-7; 10 bases line up with TRBD1. CDR1 and CDR2 (germline): SQVTM, ANQGSEA. The CDR3 is 16 residues long. V was clipped by 4 bases and J by 4 bases; unmatched bases: 13. The CDR3 bases are TGCAGCGTTGGAAATTGGGACAGGGGAAGTGGATACGAGCAGTACTTC. This codes for CSVGNWDRGSGYEQYF.

The chain's CDR3 is CASSRGGDTEAFF. CDR3 coding DNA: TGTGCCAGCAGTCGAGGGGGGGACACTGAAGCTTTCTTT. The chain couples TRBV7-9 to TRBJ1-1; a possible D gene is TRBD1 (6 bases). The CDR3 covers 13 residues. Germline-derived CDR1 and CDR2 are SEHNR and FQNEAQ (reference sequence). Trimming removed 6 bases from V and 3 bases from J, with 11 bases in between.

V usage is TRBV5-1 and J usage is TRBJ2-1; TRBD2 matches 8 bases. After removal of 0 bases from V and 2 bases from J, the junction contained 1 base not matched to a gene. From germline, CDR1 is SGHRS and CDR2 YFSETQ. The CDR3 has 15 residues. In DNA, the CDR3 is TGCGCCAGCAGCTTGGACGGGGGGGCCTACAATGAGCAGTTCTTC. It codes for CASSLDGGAYNEQFF.

The chain carries TRBV4-1 and TRBJ1-2; weak D call: TRBD1 (5 bases). V dropped 0 bases and J dropped 0 bases, with 14 bases sitting between them. This CDR3 region has 17 residues. Germline CDR1 and CDR2: MGHRA and YSYEKL. Here the CDR3 reads CASSQEATELPNYGYTF. CDR3 in DNA: TGCGCCAGCAGCCAAGAAGCGACAGAGCTTCCTAACTATGGCTACACCTTC.

The chain has TRBV6-2 or TRBV6-3 and TRBJ2-4, with 9 positions matching TRBD1. V was pared by 2 bases and J by 8 bases, with 7 bases of the junction left unmatched. CDR1 and CDR2 (germline): MNHEY, SVGEGT. CDR3 length equals 15 residues. The CDR3 reads CASSYRAQGADIQYF. Written as DNA, the CDR3 is TGTGCCAGCAGTTACCGGGCACAGGGGGCGGACATTCAGTACTTC.

As to this clone: The same CDR3 can be traced to other DNA sequences in this sample. The V gene is TRBV9, the J gene TRBJ2-2; D gene uncertain. The CDR3 extends over 11 amino acids. CDR1 and CDR2 (germline): SGDLS, YYNGEE. Trimming removed 4 bases at V and 7 bases at J, with 5 bases between. The CDR3 region is CASSPSGELFF. The CDR3 bases are TGTGCCAGCAGCCCCAGCGGGGAGCTGTTTTTT.

This sequence joins TRBV7-9 and TRBJ1-1, with TRBD1 identical over 8 bases. Germline loops: CDR1 SEHNR, CDR2 FQNEAQ (reference sequence). The CDR3 has 17 residues. V shed 2 bases and J 0 bases; nucleotides not matched to a gene: 8. The CDR3 loop is CASSLLRTGGMNTEAFF. The CDR3 region has the DNA TGTGCCAGCAGCTTACTTAGAACAGGGGGGATGAACACTGAAGCTTTCTTT.